This T cell receptor beta chain was documented in a study of T cells in Graves' hyperthyroidism and ophthalmopathy. There were TCR beta CDR3 regions amplified from RNA transcripts. Using the HTBI primer set, a first-round RT-PCR was run on the TCR CDR3. Using its own MiXCR run on the multiplex PCR reads, TCRdb lists one record per CDR3 protein. Of roughly 420,000 distinct CDR3 sequences in the sample, approximately 14% are singletons; the top ten hold approximately 8%. There are 14 residues in the CDR3. The germline gives CDR1 MDHEN, CDR2 SYDVKM. Trimming shortened V by 6 bases and J by 9 bases, and 18 bases separated the two germline ends. The patients, who ranged from 18 to 65 in age, presented with newly diagnosed hyperthyroidism lasting under 2 months. Clinical symptoms, serum thyroxine and TRAb, thyroid ultrasound and orbital computed tomography together formed the diagnostic basis. A roughly 9.1 ml volume of fresh peripheral blood provided the PBMCs.

This clonotype has a count of ten or more. What it recognizes is unknown. Broader study findings: Prediction of ophthalmopathy progression came a median roughly 6.4 months pre-onset.

V usage is TRBV28 and J usage is TRBJ1-3; D uncertain. The TCR comes from a woman between 18 and 29 years old with Graves' hyperthyroidism. The source material was blood. CDR3 region: CASRPPGSASTIYF. The CDR3 DNA is TGTGCCAGCAGACCCCCGGGGTCTGCGAGCACCATATATTTT.